This T cell receptor (beta chain) comes out of a study of CD8 T cells in ankylosing spondylitis. Making the TCR beta libraries involved quantitative 5'-RACE with molecular barcodes. TCRdb re-called the 5' RACE reads with MiXCR, one entry per CDR3 protein. There are about 140,000 distinct CDR3 sequences in the sample; 7% to 8% occur only once, and about an eighth lies in the top ten. This clonotype has ten or more counts. Its antigen is as yet unknown. CDR1 and CDR2 (germline): SQVTM, ANQGSEA. This CDR3 comprises 12 residues. V lost 7 bases and J 8 bases, leaving 17 bases between the germline ends. Study conclusions and caveats: It was reported that disease-linked clones were significantly enriched in matched ankylosing spondylitis synovial fluid.

Sequenced input: blood, either unsorted or a sorted T cell fraction (not recorded which). The TCR was taken from a female donor with ankylosing spondylitis or in good health (not recorded which). The chain is built from TRBV29-1 and TRBJ1-2, with D uncertain. The CDR3 is CSAQSKLDGYTF. The CDR3 bases are TGCAGCGCCCAGAGTAAACTCGACGGCTACACCTTC.